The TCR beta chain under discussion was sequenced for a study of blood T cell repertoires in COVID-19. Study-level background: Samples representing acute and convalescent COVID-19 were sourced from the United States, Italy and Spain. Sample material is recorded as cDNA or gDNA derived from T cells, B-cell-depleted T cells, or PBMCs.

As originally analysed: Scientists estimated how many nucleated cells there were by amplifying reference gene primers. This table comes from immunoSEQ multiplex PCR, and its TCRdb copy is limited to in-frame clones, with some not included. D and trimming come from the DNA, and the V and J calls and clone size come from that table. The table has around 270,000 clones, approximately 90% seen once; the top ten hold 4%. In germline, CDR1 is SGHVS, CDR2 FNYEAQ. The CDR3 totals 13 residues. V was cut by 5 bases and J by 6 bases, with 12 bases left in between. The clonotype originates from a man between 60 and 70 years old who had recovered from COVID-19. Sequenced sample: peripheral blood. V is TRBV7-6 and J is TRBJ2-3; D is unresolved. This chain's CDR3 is CASSQSVGDTQYF. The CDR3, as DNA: TGTGCCAGCAGCCAGTCGGTCGGGGATACGCAGTATTTT.